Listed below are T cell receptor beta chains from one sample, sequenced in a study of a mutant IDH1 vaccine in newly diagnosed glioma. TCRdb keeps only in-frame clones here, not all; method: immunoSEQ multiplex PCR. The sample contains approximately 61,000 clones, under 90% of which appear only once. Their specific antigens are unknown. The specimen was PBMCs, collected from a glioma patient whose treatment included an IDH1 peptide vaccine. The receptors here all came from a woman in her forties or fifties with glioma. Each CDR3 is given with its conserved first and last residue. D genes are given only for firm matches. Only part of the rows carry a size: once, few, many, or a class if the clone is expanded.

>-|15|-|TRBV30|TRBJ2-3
TGTGCCTGGAGTGTCAGCCTCCCGGGCACAGATACGCAGTATTTT
CAWSVSLPGTDTQYF
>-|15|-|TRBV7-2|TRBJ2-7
TGTGCCAGCAGCTTAGTTACTATTCAGACCTACGAGCAGTACTTC
CASSLVTIQTYEQYF
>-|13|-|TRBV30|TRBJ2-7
TGTGCCTGGAGCGCGACCCTGAAGGACGAGCAGTACTTC
CAWSATLKDEQYF
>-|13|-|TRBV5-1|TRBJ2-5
TGCGCCAGCAGCGGTGGTAGCGAGGAGACCCAGTACTTC
CASSGGSEETQYF
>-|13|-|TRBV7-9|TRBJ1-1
TGTGCCAGCAGAGCGAGTGGGGGCACTGAAGCTTTCTTT
CASRASGGTEAFF
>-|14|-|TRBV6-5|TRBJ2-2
TGTGCCAGCAGTTACTGGGGGCTCACCGGGGAGCTGTTTTTT
CASSYWGLTGELFF
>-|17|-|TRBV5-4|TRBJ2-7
TGTGCCAGCAGCTCCGCGACTGGGGCTAGGGAAGTCTACGAGCAGTACTTC
CASSSATGAREVYEQYF
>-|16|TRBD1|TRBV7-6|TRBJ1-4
TGTGCCAGCAGCTTAGCGCCTGGGACAGGGAGGACTAAACTGTTTTTT
CASSLAPGTGRTKLFF
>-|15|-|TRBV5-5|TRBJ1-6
TGTGCCAGCAGCTACGGGACTCTTAATAATTCACCCCTCCACTTT
CASSYGTLNNSPLHF
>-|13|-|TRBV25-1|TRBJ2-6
TGTGCCAGCACAGTATCAGGGGCCAACGTCCTGACTTTC
CASTVSGANVLTF
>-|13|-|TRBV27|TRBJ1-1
TGTGCCAGCAGTTTAGCCCCCCGGATTGAAGCTTTCTTT
CASSLAPRIEAFF
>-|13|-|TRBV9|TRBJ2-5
TGTGCCAGCGGGGGGACATCTTATGAGACCCAGTACTTC
CASGGTSYETQYF
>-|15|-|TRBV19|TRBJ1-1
TGTGCCAGTAGTATGGTTTCCCCGGGCAACACTGAAGCTTTCTTT
CASSMVSPGNTEAFF
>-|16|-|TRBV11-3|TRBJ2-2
TGTGCCAGCAGCCGCCTCGGCGGAGAGAACACCGGGGAGCTGTTTTTT
CASSRLGGENTGELFF
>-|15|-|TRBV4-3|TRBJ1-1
TGCGCCAGCAGCCAAGAACCCCGGACTGGGACAGAAGCTTTCTTT
CASSQEPRTGTEAFF
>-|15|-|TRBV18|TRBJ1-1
TGTGCCAGCTCACCAGCCAGGGCCCGGCATACTGAAGCTTTCTTT
CASSPARARHTEAFF
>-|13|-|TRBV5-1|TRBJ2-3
TGCGCCAGCAGTTTAGCGCTTCGGGATACGCAGTATTTT
CASSLALRDTQYF
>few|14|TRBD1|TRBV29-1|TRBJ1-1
TGCAGCGTTGAAGGGGACAGGGAGACAACTGAAGCTTTCTTT
CSVEGDRETTEAFF
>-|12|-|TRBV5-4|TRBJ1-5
TGTGCCAGCAGTGCTCGTAATCAGCCCCAGCATTTT
CASSARNQPQHF
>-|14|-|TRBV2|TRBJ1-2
TGTGCCAGCGAAAGAGGGGGGGAATATTATGGCTACACCTTC
CASERGGEYYGYTF
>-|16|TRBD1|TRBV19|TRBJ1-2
TGTGCCAGTAGTATAGATGGGACAGGAGCTAACTATGGCTACACCTTC
CASSIDGTGANYGYTF
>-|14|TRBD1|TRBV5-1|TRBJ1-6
TGCGCCAGCAGCCTTAACAGACAGGGTTCACCCCTCCACTTT
CASSLNRQGSPLHF
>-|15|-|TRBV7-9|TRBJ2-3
TGTGCCAGCAGCCACGACCCGGGGGACGGCGATACGCAGTATTTT
CASSHDPGDGDTQYF
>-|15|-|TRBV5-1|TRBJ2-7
TGCGCCAGCAGCCCAAAATCCGTCGGGGATAGAGAGCAGTACTTC
CASSPKSVGDREQYF
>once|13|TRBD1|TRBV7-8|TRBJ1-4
TGTGCCAGCGGGACAGGGTTTAATGAAAAACTGTTTTTT
CASGTGFNEKLFF
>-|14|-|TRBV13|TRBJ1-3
TGTGCCAGCAGCTTAGGTCCCTCTGGAAACACCATATATTTT
CASSLGPSGNTIYF